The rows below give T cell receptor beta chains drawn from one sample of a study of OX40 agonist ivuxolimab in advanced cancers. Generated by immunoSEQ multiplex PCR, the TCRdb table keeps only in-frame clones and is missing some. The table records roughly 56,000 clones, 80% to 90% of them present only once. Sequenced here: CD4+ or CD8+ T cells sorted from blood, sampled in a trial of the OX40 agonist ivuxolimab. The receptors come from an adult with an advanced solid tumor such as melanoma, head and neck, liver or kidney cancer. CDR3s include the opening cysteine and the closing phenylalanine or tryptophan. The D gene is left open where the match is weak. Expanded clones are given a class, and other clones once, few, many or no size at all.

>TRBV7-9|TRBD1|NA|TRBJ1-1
TGTGCCAGTCTGATGGGGACAGGGGACACTGAAGCTTTCTTT
CASLMGTGDTEAFF
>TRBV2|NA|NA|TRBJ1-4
TGTGCCAGCAAAAACCAGTCGGGGTGGTGGTTAGATGAAAAACTGTTTTTT
CASKNQSGWWLDEKLFF
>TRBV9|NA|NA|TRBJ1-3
TGTGCCAGCAGCCGAAGTGAGGGAAACACCATATATTTT
CASSRSEGNTIYF
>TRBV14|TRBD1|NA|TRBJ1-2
TGTGCCAGCAGCCATTCCGGGACAGGGGGACATGGCTACACCTTC
CASSHSGTGGHGYTF
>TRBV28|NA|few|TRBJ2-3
TGTGCCAGTTTAGAAGGACTTCACACAGATACGCAGTATTTT
CASLEGLHTDTQYF
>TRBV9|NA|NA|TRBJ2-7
TGTGCCAGCAGCGTCGAGGGATTCCCCTCCTACGAGCAGTACTTC
CASSVEGFPSYEQYF
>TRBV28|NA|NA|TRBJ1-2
TGTGCCAGCAGTTTATCCCCCAGGGGAGGCTATGGCTACACCTTC
CASSLSPRGGYGYTF
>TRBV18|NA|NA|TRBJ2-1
TGTGCCAGCTCACCACCCCTGTCTAGTGAGCAGTTCTTC
CASSPPLSSEQFF
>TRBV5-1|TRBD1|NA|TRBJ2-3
TGCGCCAGCAGCGCAGGGACAGCGGTAGATACGCAGTATTTT
CASSAGTAVDTQYF
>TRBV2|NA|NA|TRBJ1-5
TGTGCCATAGGGGTTGGGGAAGGTCAGCCCCAGCATTTT
CAIGVGEGQPQHF
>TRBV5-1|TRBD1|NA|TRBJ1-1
TGCGCCAGCAGCCCAGGGACAGGGGGCGGCACTGAAGCTTTCTTT
CASSPGTGGGTEAFF
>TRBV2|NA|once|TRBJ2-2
TGTGCCTGCATTGGGGGGCCGACGAACACCGGGGAGCTGTTTTTT
CACIGGPTNTGELFF
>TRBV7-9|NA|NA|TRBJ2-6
TGTGCCAGCAGCTTAGGAGCGAGAGGCTCTGGGGCCAACGTCCTGACTTTC
CASSLGARGSGANVLTF
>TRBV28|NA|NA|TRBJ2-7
TGTGCCAGCAGCGGTGGGTTGTACGAGCAGTACTTC
CASSGGLYEQYF
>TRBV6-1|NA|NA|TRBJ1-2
TGTGCCACCGCCGACGAAGGCTACACCTTC
CATADEGYTF
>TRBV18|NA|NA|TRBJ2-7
TGTGCCAGCTCACCACTTGGAGGGGCTGACTCCTACGAGCAGTACTTC
CASSPLGGADSYEQYF
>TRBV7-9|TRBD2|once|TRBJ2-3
TGTGCCAGCAGCTTTATCCTAGCGGGCGCAGATACGCAGTATTTT
CASSFILAGADTQYF
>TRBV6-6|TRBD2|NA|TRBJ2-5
TGTGCCAGCAGTTACGGTAGCGGGCGTTTGAAGACCCAGTACTTC
CASSYGSGRLKTQYF
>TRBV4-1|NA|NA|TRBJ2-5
TGCGCCAGCAGCCAAGCCGGGACATTACAAGAGACCCAGTACTTC
CASSQAGTLQETQYF
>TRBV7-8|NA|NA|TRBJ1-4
TGTGCCAGCAGCTTAGTCGGCCGAGATGCAACTAATGAAAAACTGTTTTTT
CASSLVGRDATNEKLFF
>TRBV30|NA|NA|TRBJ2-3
TGTGCCGGAACAGAAGATACGCAGTATTTT
CAGTEDTQYF
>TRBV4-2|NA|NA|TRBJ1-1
TGTGCCAGCAGCCAAGCGCCGGGTTCCACTGAAGCTTTCTTT
CASSQAPGSTEAFF
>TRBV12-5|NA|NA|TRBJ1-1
TGTGCTAGTGGGGCCGAGAACACTGAAGCTTTCTTT
CASGAENTEAFF
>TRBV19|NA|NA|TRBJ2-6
TGTGCCAGTAGTATAGTGGGCAGGTACTTCTCTGGGGCCAACGTCCTGACTTTC
CASSIVGRYFSGANVLTF
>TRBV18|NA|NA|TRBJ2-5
TGTGCCAGCTCACCGCTATCCGGGCAGGAGACCCAGTACTTC
CASSPLSGQETQYF
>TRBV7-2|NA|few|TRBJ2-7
TGTGCCAGCAGCTTAGCTGGCAGCTTGCCCTACGAGCAGTACTTC
CASSLAGSLPYEQYF
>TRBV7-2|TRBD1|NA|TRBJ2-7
TGTGCCAGCAGCTTATCGGGGACAGCGACCTACGAGCAGTACTTC
CASSLSGTATYEQYF
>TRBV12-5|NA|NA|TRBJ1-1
TGTGCTAGTGGTTTGGTCGGCAGGGCGAACACTGAAGCTTTCTTT
CASGLVGRANTEAFF
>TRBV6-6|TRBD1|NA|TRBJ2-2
TGTGCCATCGCAGACAGGGCAACTACCGGGGAGCTGTTTTTT
CAIADRATTGELFF
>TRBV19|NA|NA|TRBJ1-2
TGTGCCAGTAGTATCGAAGGGGACGGCTACACCTTC
CASSIEGDGYTF
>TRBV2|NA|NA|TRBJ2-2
TGTGCCAGCAGAACCGGCTCGGGAAACACCGGGGAGCTGTTTTTT
CASRTGSGNTGELFF
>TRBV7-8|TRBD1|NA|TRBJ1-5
TGTGCCAGCAGCTTCGGTTCTCAGGGGGCTTGGTATCCCCAGCATTTT
CASSFGSQGAWYPQHF
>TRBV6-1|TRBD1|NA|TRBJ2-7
TGTGCCAGCGACAGGGTAGGGCCCTACGAGCAGTACTTC
CASDRVGPYEQYF
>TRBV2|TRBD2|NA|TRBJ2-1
TGTGCCAGCATCCGACTAGCGGGCACGGGAAATGAGCAGTTCTTC
CASIRLAGTGNEQFF
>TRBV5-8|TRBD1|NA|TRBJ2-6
TGTGCCAGCGTAAAGGGGGCTGTCAACGTCCTGACTTTC
CASVKGAVNVLTF
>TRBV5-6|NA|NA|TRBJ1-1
TGTGCCAGCAGCTTGGATGGGTACACTGAAGCTTTCTTT
CASSLDGYTEAFF
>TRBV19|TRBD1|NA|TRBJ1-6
TGTGCCAGTGGGGACAGCTATAATTCACCCCTCCACTTT
CASGDSYNSPLHF
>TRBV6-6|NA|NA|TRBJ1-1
TGTGCCAGCAGGCTCCCACCGGGACATCAAGCTTTCTTT
CASRLPPGHQAFF
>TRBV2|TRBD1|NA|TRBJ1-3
TGTGCCAGCGGCGACAGGGCTGGAAACACCATATATTTT
CASGDRAGNTIYF